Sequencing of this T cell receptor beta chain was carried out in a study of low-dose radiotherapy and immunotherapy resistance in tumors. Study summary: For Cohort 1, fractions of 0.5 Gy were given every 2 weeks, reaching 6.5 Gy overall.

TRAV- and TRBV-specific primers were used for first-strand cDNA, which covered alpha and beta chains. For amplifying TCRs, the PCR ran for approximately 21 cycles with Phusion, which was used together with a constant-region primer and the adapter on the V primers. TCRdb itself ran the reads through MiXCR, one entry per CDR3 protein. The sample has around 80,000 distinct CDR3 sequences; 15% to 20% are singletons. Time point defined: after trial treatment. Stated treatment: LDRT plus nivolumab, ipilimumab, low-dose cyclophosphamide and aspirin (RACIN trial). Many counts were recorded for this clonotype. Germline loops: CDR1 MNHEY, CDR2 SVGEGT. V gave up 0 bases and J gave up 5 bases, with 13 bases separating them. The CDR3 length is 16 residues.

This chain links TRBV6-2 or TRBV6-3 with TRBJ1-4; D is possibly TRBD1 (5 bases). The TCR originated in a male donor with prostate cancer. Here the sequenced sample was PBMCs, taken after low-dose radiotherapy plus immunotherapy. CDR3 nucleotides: TGTGCCAGCAGTTACTCCTGGACAAGCCAGAATGAAAAACTGTTTTTT. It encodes CASSYSWTSQNEKLFF.